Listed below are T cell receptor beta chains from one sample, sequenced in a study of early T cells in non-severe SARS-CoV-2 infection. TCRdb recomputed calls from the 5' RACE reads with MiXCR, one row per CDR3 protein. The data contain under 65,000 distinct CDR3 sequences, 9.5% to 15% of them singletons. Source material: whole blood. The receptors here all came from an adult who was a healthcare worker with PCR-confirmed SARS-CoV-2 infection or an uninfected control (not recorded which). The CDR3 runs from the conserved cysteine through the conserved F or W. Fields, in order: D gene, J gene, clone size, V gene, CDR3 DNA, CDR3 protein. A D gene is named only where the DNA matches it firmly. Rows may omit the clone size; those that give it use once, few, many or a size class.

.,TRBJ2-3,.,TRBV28,TGTGCCAGCAGTTTAGAACAGCTAGGTACGCAGTATTTT,CASSLEQLGTQYF
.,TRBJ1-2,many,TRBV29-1,.,CSVEPWASGSAF
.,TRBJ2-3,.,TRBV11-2,TGTGCCAGCAAGGCGGGGGATACGCAGTATTTT,CASKAGDTQYF
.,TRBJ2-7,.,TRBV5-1,TGCGCCAGCAGCTTTGTAGCCGACTACGAGCAGTACTTC,CASSFVADYEQYF
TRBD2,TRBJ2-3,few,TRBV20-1,TGCAGTGCTAGAGATCCCGGGAGGGCCGGGAGGACAGATACGCAGTATTTT,CSARDPGRAGRTDTQYF
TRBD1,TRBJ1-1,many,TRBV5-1,TGCGCCAGCAGCTTGGAACAGGGGAAAAGCAACACTGAAGCTTTCTTT,CASSLEQGKSNTEAFF
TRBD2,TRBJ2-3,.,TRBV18,TGTGCCAGCTCACTCAGCGGGAGATTCGCAGATACGCAGTATTTT,CASSLSGRFADTQYF
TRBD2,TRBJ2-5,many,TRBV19,TGTGCCAGTAGTCCAGGGACTAGCGGGATTGGGGAGACCCAGTACTTC,CASSPGTSGIGETQYF
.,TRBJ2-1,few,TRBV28,TGTGCCAGCAGCCTCGAACCGGGACTCAAGACGGGAGAGCAGTTCTTC,CASSLEPGLKTGEQFF
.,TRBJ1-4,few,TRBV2,TGTGCCGGGCAGGGTGCAACTAATGAAAAACTGTTTTTT,CAGQGATNEKLFF
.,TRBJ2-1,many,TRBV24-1,TGTGCCACCAGTGATTTGATGGGGGCCGGCAATGAGCAGTTCTTC,CATSDLMGAGNEQFF
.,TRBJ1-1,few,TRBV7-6,TGTGCCAGCACTTCAGGTCACCGGATGAACACTGAAGCTTTCTTT,CASTSGHRMNTEAFF
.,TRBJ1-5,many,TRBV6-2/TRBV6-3,TGTGCCAGCAGTTACGAGGAATATAGCAATCAGCCCCAGCATTTT,CASSYEEYSNQPQHF
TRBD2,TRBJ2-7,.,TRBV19,TGTGCCAGTACCCGGCAACTAGCGGGAGGCGAGCAGTACTTC,CASTRQLAGGEQYF
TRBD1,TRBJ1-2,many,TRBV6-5,TGTGCCAGCAGTTACGGGACAGGCTTGTATGGCTACACCTTC,CASSYGTGLYGYTF
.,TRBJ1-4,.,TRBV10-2,TGCGCCAGCAGTGAGTTTGCAGGGGCGCAGACAAAGGAAAAACTGTTTTTT,CASSEFAGAQTKEKLFF
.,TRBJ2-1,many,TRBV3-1,TGTGCCAGCAGCCCCAGAGAGGGGGTCTTCTACAATGAGCAGTTCTTC,CASSPREGVFYNEQFF
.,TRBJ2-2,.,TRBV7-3,TGTGCCAGCAGTTATAAGTTTAGCGGCGGGGAGCTGTTTTTT,CASSYKFSGGELFF
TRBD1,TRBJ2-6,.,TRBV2,TGTGCCAGGGCCGGGACAGGGGACTCTGGGGCCAACGTCCTGACTTTC,CARAGTGDSGANVLTF
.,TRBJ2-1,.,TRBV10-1,TGCGCCAGCAGTGAGTCGGGGGACCCCAATGAGCAGTTCTTC,CASSESGDPNEQFF
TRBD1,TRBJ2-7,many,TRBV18,TGTGCCAGCTCACCAAGGACAGGGCAGGGGTACGAGCAGTACTTC,CASSPRTGQGYEQYF
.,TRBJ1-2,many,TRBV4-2,TGTGCCAGCAGCAATAGGGGGACAACGACGGACGGCTACACCTTC,CASSNRGTTTDGYTF
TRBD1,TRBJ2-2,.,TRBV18,TGTGCCAGCTCACCAGACAGGGGATACACCGGGGAGCTGTTTTTT,CASSPDRGYTGELFF
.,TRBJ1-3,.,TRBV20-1,TGCAGTGCTAGCACAGGACAAGGTAGATCTGGAAACACCATATATTTT,CSASTGQGRSGNTIYF
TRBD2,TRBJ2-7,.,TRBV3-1,TGTGCCAGCGGGAGGGCCAGCTCCTACGAGCAGTACTTC,CASGRASSYEQYF
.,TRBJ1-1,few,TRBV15,TGTGCCACCAGCGTATACGTAGGGGGATCGGGGGCTTTCTTT,CATSVYVGGSGAFF
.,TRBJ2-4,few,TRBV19,TGTGCCAGTAGTCCCCTAGGGTTGGGGGCTTGGAACATTCAGTACTTC,CASSPLGLGAWNIQYF
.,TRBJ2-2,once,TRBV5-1,TGCGCCAGCAGCTTGGGCCCGGGCACCGGGGAGCTGTTTTTT,CASSLGPGTGELFF
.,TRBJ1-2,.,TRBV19,TGTGCCAGTAGTCCTTCGGTATATGGCTACACCTTC,CASSPSVYGYTF
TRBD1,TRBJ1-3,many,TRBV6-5,TGTGCCAGCAGTTACTCGACAGGGGCGCGAGGAAACACCATATATTTT,CASSYSTGARGNTIYF
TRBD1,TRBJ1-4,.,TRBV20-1,TGCAGTGCTATCCCAGGGGGGAACGAAAAACTGTTTTTT,CSAIPGGNEKLFF
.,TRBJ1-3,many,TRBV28,TGTGCCAGCAGTGTCGGGACTGCTGGAAACACCATATATTTT,CASSVGTAGNTIYF
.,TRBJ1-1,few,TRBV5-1,TGCGCCAGCAGCTTGGACCCCGAGGACACTGAAGCTTTCTTT,CASSLDPEDTEAFF
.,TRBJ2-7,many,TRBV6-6,TGTGCTACCTCCGAAGTAGAGCGATACTACGAGCAGTACTTC,CATSEVERYYEQYF
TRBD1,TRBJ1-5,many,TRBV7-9,TGTGCCAGCAGCGGGACAGCCGATCAGCCCCAGCATTTT,CASSGTADQPQHF
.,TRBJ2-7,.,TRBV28,TGTGCCAGCAGTCCTCGGGGCTACGAGCAGTACTTC,CASSPRGYEQYF
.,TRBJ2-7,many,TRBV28,TGTGCCAGCAGTTCGACTAGTCTTAGAACCGAGCAGTACTTC,CASSSTSLRTEQYF
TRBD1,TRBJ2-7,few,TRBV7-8,TGTGCCAGCAGCGCCCGTGGGCAGGGGGCCTACGAGCAGTACTTC,CASSARGQGAYEQYF
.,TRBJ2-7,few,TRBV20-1,TGCAGTGCTAGAGATCCGGGCAGGGGGGCCTACGAGCAGTACTTC,CSARDPGRGAYEQYF
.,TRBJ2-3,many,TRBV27,TGTGCCAGCAGGAGGAGGGGGGACGCAGATACGCAGTATTTT,CASRRRGDADTQYF
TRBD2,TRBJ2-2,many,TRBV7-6,TGTGCCAGCAGCCCAAGACTAGCGGGGATCGCGAACACCGGGGAGCTGTTTTTT,CASSPRLAGIANTGELFF
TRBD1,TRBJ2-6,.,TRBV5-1,TGCGCCAGCAGCTTGGTCCCGGGACAGGGTTACGTCCTGACTTTC,CASSLVPGQGYVLTF
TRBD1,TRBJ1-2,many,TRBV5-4,TGTGCCAGCAGCGAGGGACAGGGGGTGAACTATGGCTACACCTTC,CASSEGQGVNYGYTF
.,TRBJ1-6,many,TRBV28,TGTGCCAGCAACTCCTATCCTTCACCCCTCCACTTT,CASNSYPSPLHF
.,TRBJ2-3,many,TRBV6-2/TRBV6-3,TGTGCCAGCAGTCCCCTCGCGGGGCTCACAGATACGCAGTATTTT,CASSPLAGLTDTQYF
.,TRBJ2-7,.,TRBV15,TGTGCCACCAGCAGAGAGGGACGGGGTCGAGACGAGCAGTACTTC,CATSREGRGRDEQYF
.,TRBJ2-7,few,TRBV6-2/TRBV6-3,TGTGCCAGCAGTTACACGTACGAGCAGTACTTC,CASSYTYEQYF
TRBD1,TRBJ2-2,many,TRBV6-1,TGTGCCACGGGACAGGGTATCACCGGGGAGCTGTTTTTT,CATGQGITGELFF
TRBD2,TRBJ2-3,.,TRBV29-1,TGCAGCGTTGAAGATCCCCTAGCGGCTTCCACAGATACGCAGTATTTT,CSVEDPLAASTDTQYF
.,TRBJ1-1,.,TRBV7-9,TGTGCCAGCAGCTTAGGGGGCGACAATCGGGCTTTCTTT,CASSLGGDNRAFF
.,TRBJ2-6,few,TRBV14,TGTGCCAGCAGCCAAGGGGAGACTGGGGCCAACGTCCTGACTTTC,CASSQGETGANVLTF
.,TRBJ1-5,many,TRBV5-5,TGTGCCAGCAGCCCCGCTTCGGAGAGCAATCAGCCCCAGCATTTT,CASSPASESNQPQHF
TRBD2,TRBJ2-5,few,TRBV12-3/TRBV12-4,TGTGCCAGCAGTAAAGGGGGGACTAGGGGGCAAGAGACCCAGTACTTC,CASSKGGTRGQETQYF